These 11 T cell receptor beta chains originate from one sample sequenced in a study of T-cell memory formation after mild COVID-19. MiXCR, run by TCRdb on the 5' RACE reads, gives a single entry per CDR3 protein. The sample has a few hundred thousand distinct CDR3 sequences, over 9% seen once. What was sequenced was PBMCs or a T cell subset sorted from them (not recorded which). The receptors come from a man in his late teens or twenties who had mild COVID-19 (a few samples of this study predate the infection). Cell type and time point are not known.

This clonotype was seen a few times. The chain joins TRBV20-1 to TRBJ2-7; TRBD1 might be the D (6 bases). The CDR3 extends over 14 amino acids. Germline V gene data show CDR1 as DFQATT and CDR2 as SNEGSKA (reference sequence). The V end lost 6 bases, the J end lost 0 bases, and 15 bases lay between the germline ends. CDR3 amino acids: CSASRGRSSYEQYF. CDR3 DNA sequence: TGCAGTGCGTCCAGGGGTAGGAGCTCCTACGAGCAGTACTTC.

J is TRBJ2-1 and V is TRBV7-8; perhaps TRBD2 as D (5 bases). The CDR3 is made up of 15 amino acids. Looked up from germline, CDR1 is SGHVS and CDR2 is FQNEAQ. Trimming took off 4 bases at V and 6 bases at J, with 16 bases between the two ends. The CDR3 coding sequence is TGTGCCAGCAGCTCCGGTCGGGCTAGCCCCAATGAGCAGTTCTTC. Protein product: CASSSGRASPNEQFF.

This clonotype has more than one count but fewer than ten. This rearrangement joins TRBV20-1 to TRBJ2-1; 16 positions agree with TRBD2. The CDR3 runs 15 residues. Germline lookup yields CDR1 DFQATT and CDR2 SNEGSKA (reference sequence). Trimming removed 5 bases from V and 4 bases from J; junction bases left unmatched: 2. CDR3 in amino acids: CSAEGLAGGYNEQFF. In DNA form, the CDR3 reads TGCAGTGCTGAGGGACTAGCGGGGGGGTACAATGAGCAGTTCTTC.

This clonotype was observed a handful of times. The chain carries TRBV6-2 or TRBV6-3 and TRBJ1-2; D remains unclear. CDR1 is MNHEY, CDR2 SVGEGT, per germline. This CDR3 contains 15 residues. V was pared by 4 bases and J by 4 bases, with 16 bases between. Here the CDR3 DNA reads TGTGCCAGCAGTTTACCCACCGCTCACTCCTATGGCTACACCTTC. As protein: CASSLPTAHSYGYTF.

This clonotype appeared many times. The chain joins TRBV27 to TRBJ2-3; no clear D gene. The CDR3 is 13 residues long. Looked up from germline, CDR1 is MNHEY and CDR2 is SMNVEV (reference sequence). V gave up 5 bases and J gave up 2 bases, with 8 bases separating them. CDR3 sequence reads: CASSPLYTDTQYF. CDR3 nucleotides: TGTGCCAGCAGTCCCCTTTACACAGATACGCAGTATTTT.

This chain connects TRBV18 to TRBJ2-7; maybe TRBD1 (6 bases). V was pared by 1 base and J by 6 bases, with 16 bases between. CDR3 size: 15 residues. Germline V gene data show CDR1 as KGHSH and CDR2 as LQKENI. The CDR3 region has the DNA TGTGCCAGCTCACCACGGGCAGGGGAAGTGGGCGAGCAGTACGTC. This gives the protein CASSPRAGEVGEQYV.

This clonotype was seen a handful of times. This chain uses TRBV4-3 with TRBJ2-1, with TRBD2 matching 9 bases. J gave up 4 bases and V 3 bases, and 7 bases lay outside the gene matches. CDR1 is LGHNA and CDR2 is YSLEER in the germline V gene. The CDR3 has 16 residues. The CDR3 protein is CASSQNPSGTYNEQFF. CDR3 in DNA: TGCGCCAGCAGCCAGAACCCTAGCGGGACTTACAATGAGCAGTTCTTC.

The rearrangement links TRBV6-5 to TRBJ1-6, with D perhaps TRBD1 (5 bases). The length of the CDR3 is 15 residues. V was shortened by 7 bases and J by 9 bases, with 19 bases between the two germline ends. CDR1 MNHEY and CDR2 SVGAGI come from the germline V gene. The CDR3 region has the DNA TGTGCCAGCACTCCTGGGGCCCTTTTGGGTTCACCCCTCCACTTT. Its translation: CASTPGALLGSPLHF.

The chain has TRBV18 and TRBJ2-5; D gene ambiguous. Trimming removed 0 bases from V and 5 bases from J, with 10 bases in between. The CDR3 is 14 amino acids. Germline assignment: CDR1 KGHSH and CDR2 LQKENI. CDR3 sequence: CASSPPSSWETQYF. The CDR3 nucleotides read TGTGCCAGCTCACCACCGTCCAGTTGGGAGACCCAGTACTTC.

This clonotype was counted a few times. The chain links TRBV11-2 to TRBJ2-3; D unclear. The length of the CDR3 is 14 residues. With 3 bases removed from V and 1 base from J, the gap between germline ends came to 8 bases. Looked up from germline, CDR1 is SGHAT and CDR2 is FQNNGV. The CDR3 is CASSLDSGTDTQYF. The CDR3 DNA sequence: TGTGCCAGCAGCTTGGATTCTGGCACAGATACGCAGTATTTT.

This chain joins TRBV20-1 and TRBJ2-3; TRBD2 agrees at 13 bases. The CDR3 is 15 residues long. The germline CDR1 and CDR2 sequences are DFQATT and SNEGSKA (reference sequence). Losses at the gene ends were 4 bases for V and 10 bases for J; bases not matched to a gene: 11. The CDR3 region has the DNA TGCAGTGCTACCGGACTAGCGGGGGACTCTTTGGCGCAGTATTTT. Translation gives CSATGLAGDSLAQYF.